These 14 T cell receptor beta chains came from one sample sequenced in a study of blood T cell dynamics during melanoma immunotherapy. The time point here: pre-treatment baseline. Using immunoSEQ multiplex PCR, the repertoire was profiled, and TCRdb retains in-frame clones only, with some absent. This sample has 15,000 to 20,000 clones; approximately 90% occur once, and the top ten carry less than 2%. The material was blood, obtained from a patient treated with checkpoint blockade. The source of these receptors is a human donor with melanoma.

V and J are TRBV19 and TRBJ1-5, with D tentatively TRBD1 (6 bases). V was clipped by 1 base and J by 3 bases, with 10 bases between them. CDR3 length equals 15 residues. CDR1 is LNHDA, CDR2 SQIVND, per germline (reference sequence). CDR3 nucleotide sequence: TGTGCCAGTAGTATAGGAGGGGGATTCAATCAGCCCCAGCATTTT. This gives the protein CASSIGGGFNQPQHF.

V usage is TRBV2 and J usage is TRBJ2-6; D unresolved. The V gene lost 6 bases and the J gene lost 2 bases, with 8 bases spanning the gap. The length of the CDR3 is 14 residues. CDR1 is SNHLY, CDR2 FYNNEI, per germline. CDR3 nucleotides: TGTGCCAGCAGGATGGGTACTGGGGCCAACGTCCTGACTTTC. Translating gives CASRMGTGANVLTF.

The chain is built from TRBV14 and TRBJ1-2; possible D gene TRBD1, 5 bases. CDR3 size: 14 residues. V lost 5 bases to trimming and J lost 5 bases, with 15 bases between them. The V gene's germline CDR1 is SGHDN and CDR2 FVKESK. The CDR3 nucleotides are TGTGCCAGCAGCTCCCCCGCAGGGTATTATGGCTACACCTTC. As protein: CASSSPAGYYGYTF. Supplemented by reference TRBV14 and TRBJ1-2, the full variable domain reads EAGVTQFPSHSVIEKGQTVTLRCDPISGHDNLYWYRRVMGKEIKFLLHFVKESKQDESGMPNNRFLAERTGGTYSTLKVQPAELEDSGVYFCASSSPAGYYGYTFGSGTRLTVV.

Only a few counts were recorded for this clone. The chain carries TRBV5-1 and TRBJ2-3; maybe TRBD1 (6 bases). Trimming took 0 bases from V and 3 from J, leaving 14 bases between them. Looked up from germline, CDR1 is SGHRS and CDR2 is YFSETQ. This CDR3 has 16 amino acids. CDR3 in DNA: TGCGCCAGCAGCTTGGACTTGGGGGCCTTTACAGATACGCAGTATTTT. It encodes CASSLDLGAFTDTQYF.

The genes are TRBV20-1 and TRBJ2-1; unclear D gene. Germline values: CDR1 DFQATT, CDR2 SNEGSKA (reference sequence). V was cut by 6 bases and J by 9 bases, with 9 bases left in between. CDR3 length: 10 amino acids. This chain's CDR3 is CSALDGEQFF. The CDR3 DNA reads TGCAGTGCCCTCGACGGTGAGCAGTTCTTC.

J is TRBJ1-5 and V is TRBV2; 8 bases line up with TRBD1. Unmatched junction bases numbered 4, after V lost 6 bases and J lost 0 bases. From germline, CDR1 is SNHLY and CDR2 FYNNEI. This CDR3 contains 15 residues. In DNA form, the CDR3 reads TGTGCCAGCAGGGACAGGGAGTATAGCAATCAGCCCCAGCATTTT. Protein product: CASRDREYSNQPQHF.

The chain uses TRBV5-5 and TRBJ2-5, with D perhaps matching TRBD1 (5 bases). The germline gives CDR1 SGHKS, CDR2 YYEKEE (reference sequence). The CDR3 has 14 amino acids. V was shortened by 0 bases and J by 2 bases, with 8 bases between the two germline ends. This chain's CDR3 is CASSLVRGQETQYF. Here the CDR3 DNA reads TGTGCCAGCAGCTTGGTAAGGGGACAAGAGACCCAGTACTTC.

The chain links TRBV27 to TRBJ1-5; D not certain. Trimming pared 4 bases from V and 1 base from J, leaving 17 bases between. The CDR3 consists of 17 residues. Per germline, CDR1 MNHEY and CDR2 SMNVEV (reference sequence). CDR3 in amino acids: CASSWSGGASSNQPQHF. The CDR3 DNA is TGTGCCAGCAGTTGGTCGGGAGGTGCGTCCAGCAATCAGCCCCAGCATTTT.

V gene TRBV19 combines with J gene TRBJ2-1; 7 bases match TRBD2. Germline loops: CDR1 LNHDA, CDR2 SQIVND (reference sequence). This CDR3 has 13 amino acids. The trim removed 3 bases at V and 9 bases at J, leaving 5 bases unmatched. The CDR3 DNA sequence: TGTGCCAGTAGTATTTTGGCTAGCGGTGAGCAGTTCTTC. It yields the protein CASSILASGEQFF.

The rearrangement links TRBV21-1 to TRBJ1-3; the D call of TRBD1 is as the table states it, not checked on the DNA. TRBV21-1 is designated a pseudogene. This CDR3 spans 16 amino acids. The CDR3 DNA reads TGTGCCAGCAGCAAAGCGGAAGGGGAAACTGGAAACACCATATATTTT. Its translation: CASSKAEGETGNTIYF.

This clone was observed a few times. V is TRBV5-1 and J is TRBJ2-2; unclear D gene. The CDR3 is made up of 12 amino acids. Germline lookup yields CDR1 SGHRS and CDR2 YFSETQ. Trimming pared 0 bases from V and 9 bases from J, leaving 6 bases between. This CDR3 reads CASSLGDRELFF. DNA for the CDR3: TGCGCCAGCAGCTTGGGCGACCGGGAGCTGTTTTTT.

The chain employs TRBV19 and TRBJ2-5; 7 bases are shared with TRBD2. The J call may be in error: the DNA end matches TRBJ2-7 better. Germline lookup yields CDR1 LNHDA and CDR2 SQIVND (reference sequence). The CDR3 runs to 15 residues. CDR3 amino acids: CASSRTSDSSYEQYF. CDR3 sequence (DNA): TGTGCCAGTAGTAGAACTAGCGATAGCTCCTACGAGCAGTACTTC.

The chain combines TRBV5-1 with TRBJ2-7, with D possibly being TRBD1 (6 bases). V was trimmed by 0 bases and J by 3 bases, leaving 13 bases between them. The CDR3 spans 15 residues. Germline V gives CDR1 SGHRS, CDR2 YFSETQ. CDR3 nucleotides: TGCGCCAGCAGCTTGGCCCCATCGGACAGCTACGAGCAGTACTTC. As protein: CASSLAPSDSYEQYF.

The CDR3 protein is CASSQDKSSGNTIYF. CDR3 DNA sequence: TGTGCCAGCAGCCAGGACAAGAGCTCTGGAAACACCATATATTTT. The gene calls are TRBV7-9 and TRBJ1-3; a possible D gene is TRBD1 (5 bases). V was shortened by 5 bases and J by 0 bases, with 11 bases between the two germline ends. Germline V gives CDR1 SEHNR, CDR2 FQNEAQ (reference sequence). The CDR3 contains 15 residues.